Listed below are T cell receptor beta chains from one sample, sequenced in a study of blood T cell repertoires in COVID-19. Assay: immunoSEQ multiplex PCR; the TCRdb copy retains only in-frame clones and omits some. The sample yields roughly 220,000 clones, about 80% seen once. Source material: peripheral blood. The receptors come from a woman aged 25 to 39 who had recovered from COVID-19. Each CDR3 is given with its conserved first and last residue. D genes are given only for firm matches. Not all rows give a size; the values are once, few, many and, for expanded clones, a class.

TRBV14,.,TRBD1,TRBJ1-4,CASSQGATGYNEKLFF,TGTGCCAGCAGCCAAGGCGCGACAGGGTACAACGAAAAACTGTTTTTT
TRBV3-1/TRBV3-2,.,.,TRBJ2-1,CASSRERSRELYEQFF,TGTGCCAGCAGCCGCGAGCGCTCTAGGGAGTTGTATGAGCAGTTCTTC
TRBV29-1,.,.,TRBJ2-1,CSVEVAVYNEQFF,TGCAGCGTTGAAGTGGCGGTATACAATGAGCAGTTCTTC
TRBV29-1,few,TRBD1,TRBJ1-1,CSVEDYAGGVVSEAFF,TGCAGCGTTGAAGATTACGCAGGGGGTGTTGTTTCTGAAGCTTTCTTT
TRBV11-2,.,.,TRBJ2-3,CASSLAGRSTDTQYF,TGTGCCAGCAGCTTAGCCGGGAGAAGCACAGATACGCAGTATTTT
TRBV2,.,TRBD2,TRBJ2-3,CASTREREDTQYF,TGTGCCAGCACGCGGGAGCGGGAAGATACGCAGTATTTT
TRBV30,.,.,TRBJ1-1,CAWGVTGNTEAFF,TGTGCCTGGGGGGTGACAGGGAACACTGAAGCTTTCTTT
TRBV29-1,.,.,TRBJ2-7,CSVHSGVGYEQYF,TGCAGCGTCCACAGCGGAGTAGGCTACGAGCAGTACTTC
TRBV5-1,.,TRBD2,TRBJ2-7,CASTLVGIAGGPNYEQYF,TGCGCCAGCACCCTGGTGGGGATAGCGGGAGGGCCAAACTACGAGCAGTACTTC
TRBV30,.,TRBD1,TRBJ2-5,CAWRATGPETQYF,TGTGCCTGGAGGGCGACAGGGCCAGAGACCCAGTACTTC
TRBV19,.,TRBD1,TRBJ1-5,CASSTDRAQPQHF,TGTGCCAGTAGTACCGACAGGGCTCAGCCCCAGCATTTT
TRBV19,few,.,TRBJ2-5,CASSFTAKPETQYF,TGTGCCAGTAGTTTCACCGCTAAGCCGGAGACCCAGTACTTC
TRBV24-1,.,TRBD1,TRBJ2-7,CATSDFRDSSSYEQYF,TGTGCCACCAGTGATTTCCGGGACAGCAGCTCCTACGAGCAGTACTTC
TRBV5-1,.,.,TRBJ1-1,CASSSSLNTEAFF,TGCGCCAGCAGCTCCTCGTTGAACACTGAAGCTTTCTTT
TRBV9,.,TRBD2,TRBJ2-1,CASSVVGGSVDNEQFF,TGTGCCAGCAGCGTAGTGGGAGGGAGCGTCGACAATGAGCAGTTCTTC
TRBV9,.,.,TRBJ2-7,CASSPTDYEQYF,TGTGCCAGCAGCCCGACTGATTACGAGCAGTACTTC
TRBV4-2,.,TRBD1,TRBJ1-1,CASSDRALNTEAFF,TGTGCCAGCAGCGACAGGGCTCTGAACACTGAAGCTTTCTTT
TRBV5-1,.,.,TRBJ1-3,CASSPGRSSGNTIYF,TGCGCCAGCAGCCCTGGTCGTAGCTCTGGAAACACCATATATTTT
TRBV4-1,.,.,TRBJ2-7,CASSPYRQASYEQYF,TGCGCCAGCAGCCCCTACCGACAGGCGTCCTACGAGCAGTACTTC
TRBV10-3,.,TRBD1,TRBJ2-6,CAISEPGQGTGANVLTF,TGTGCCATCAGTGAGCCGGGACAGGGGACTGGGGCCAACGTCCTGACTTTC
TRBV6-4,few,.,TRBJ1-1,CASSEFDTSTEAFF,TGTGCCAGCAGTGAATTCGACACATCCACTGAAGCTTTCTTT
TRBV11-1,.,.,TRBJ2-7,CASSLVQGGSDEQYF,TGTGCCAGCAGCTTAGTTCAGGGAGGTTCCGACGAGCAGTACTTC
TRBV18,.,TRBD2,TRBJ2-7,CASSGGTEGEQYF,TGTGCCAGCTCGGGGGGGACCGAGGGCGAGCAGTACTTC
TRBV5-6,many,TRBD2,TRBJ2-7,CASSFRLAGGEAYEQYF,TGTGCCAGCAGCTTCAGGCTAGCGGGAGGAGAAGCCTACGAGCAGTACTTC
TRBV4-2,.,.,TRBJ1-1,CASSQMGGPTEAFF,TGTGCCAGCAGCCAAATGGGGGGACCCACTGAAGCTTTCTTT
TRBV2,.,.,TRBJ1-6,CASSEARQYNSPLHF,TGTGCCAGCAGTGAAGCGAGGCAGTATAATTCACCCCTCCACTTT
TRBV4-1,.,TRBD2,TRBJ2-7,CASSRGPAGGPGRQYF,TGCGCCAGCAGCCGCGGCCCAGCGGGAGGGCCGGGCCGGCAGTACTTC
TRBV10-1,.,.,TRBJ1-1,CASSESRGTEAFF,TGCGCCAGCAGTGAAAGTAGGGGGACTGAAGCTTTCTTT
TRBV7-3,.,TRBD1,TRBJ2-2,CASSATTGTADTGELFF,TGTGCCAGCAGCGCTACTACCGGGACAGCCGACACCGGGGAGCTGTTTTTT
TRBV5-1,few,.,TRBJ2-3,CASSVAGSGSTDTQYF,TGCGCCAGCAGCGTTGCTGGTAGCGGTAGCACAGATACGCAGTATTTT
TRBV5-1,.,.,TRBJ1-5,CASSRNRERANSNQPQHF,TGCGCCAGCAGCAGAAACAGGGAAAGGGCAAATAGCAATCAGCCCCAGCATTTT
TRBV5-1,few,.,TRBJ1-3,CASSWDNSGNTIYF,TGCGCCAGCAGCTGGGACAACTCTGGAAACACCATATATTTT
TRBV27,.,TRBD1,TRBJ2-5,CASSLFGGRGQVQETQYF,TGTGCCAGCAGTTTATTTGGGGGCAGGGGACAGGTACAAGAGACCCAGTACTTC
TRBV7-3,once,TRBD2,TRBJ2-7,CASSLREGSSYEQYF,TGTGCCAGCAGCTTAAGGGAGGGGAGCTCCTACGAGCAGTACTTC
TRBV5-6,.,.,TRBJ1-4,CASSPMPGNEKLFF,TGTGCCAGCAGCCCGATGCCGGGAAATGAAAAACTGTTTTTT
TRBV27,.,TRBD2,TRBJ2-2,CASRGAWREAEGGELFF,TGTGCCAGCAGGGGGGCGTGGCGGGAGGCGGAGGGCGGGGAGCTGTTTTTT
TRBV21-1,.,.,TRBJ2-4,CASSKKKRLGQGKRAKNIQYF,TGTGCCAGCAGCAAAAAAAAACGGCTTGGTCAGGGGAAACGTGCCAAAAACATTCAGTACTTC
TRBV29-1,once,TRBD1,TRBJ1-2,CSVPGTGRTAYGYTF,TGCAGCGTCCCCGGGACAGGGAGAACTGCCTATGGCTACACCTTC
TRBV19,.,TRBD1,TRBJ2-7,CASSILRTGGNHEQYF,TGTGCCAGTAGTATACTCCGGACAGGGGGGAACCACGAGCAGTACTTC
TRBV5-4,.,TRBD1,TRBJ2-3,CASSLGGQDMSTDTQYF,TGTGCCAGCAGCTTGGGGGGACAGGACATGAGCACAGATACGCAGTATTTT
TRBV2,.,.,TRBJ2-3,CASSDSARDTQYF,TGTGCCAGCAGTGACAGCGCTAGAGATACGCAGTATTTT
TRBV4-2,.,TRBD1,TRBJ2-6,CASSQEAGGGVGANVLTF,TGTGCCAGCAGCCAAGAGGCAGGGGGCGGGGTTGGGGCCAACGTCCTGACTTTC
TRBV19,.,TRBD1,TRBJ2-4,CASSRQGAGKNIQYF,TGTGCCAGTAGTAGGCAGGGGGCTGGCAAAAACATTCAGTACTTC
TRBV7-3,.,TRBD2,TRBJ2-3,CASSRGGDTQYF,TGTGCCAGCAGCCGGGGGGGAGATACGCAGTATTTT
TRBV18,.,TRBD1,TRBJ1-1,CASSPPTGGATEAFF,TGTGCCAGCTCACCACCAACAGGGGGGGCCACTGAAGCTTTCTTT
TRBV6-5,.,.,TRBJ2-4,CASSYSTAGGENIQYF,TGTGCCAGCAGTTACTCGACCGCAGGCGGGGAAAACATTCAGTACTTC
TRBV5-4,.,.,TRBJ2-5,CASRRTAESQETQYF,TGTGCCAGCAGGAGGACAGCCGAATCCCAAGAGACCCAGTACTTC
TRBV7-9,.,TRBD2,TRBJ2-7,CASSLRKVAGDEEQYF,TGTGCCAGCAGCTTACGCAAAGTAGCGGGAGATGAAGAGCAGTACTTC
TRBV25-1,once,TRBD1,TRBJ2-5,CASSPTEGQGGPRETQYF,TGTGCCAGCAGCCCCACGGAGGGACAGGGTGGGCCCCGAGAGACCCAGTACTTC
TRBV11-2,.,TRBD1,TRBJ2-7,CASSASGGERSYEQYF,TGTGCCAGCAGCGCATCAGGGGGCGAGCGTTCCTACGAGCAGTACTTC
TRBV9,.,TRBD2,TRBJ2-3,CASGNAASGRVGTDTQYF,TGTGCCAGCGGGAATGCGGCTAGCGGGAGGGTGGGCACAGATACGCAGTATTTT
TRBV9,.,.,TRBJ1-6,CASSVEAGGNSPLHF,TGTGCCAGCAGCGTAGAGGCAGGTGGTAATTCACCCCTCCACTTT
TRBV7-3,.,.,TRBJ1-6,CASSPSGAESNSPLHF,TGTGCCAGCAGCCCCAGCGGGGCCGAAAGCAACTCACCCCTCCACTTT
TRBV24-1,.,.,TRBJ1-2,CATSVGGGARNGYTF,TGTGCCACCAGTGTGGGGGGTGGAGCAAGAAATGGCTACACCTTC
TRBV9,.,TRBD1,TRBJ1-2,CASSSHRGQGGNYGYTF,TGTGCCAGCAGCTCTCACAGGGGACAGGGGGGGAACTATGGCTACACCTTC
TRBV6-1,many,.,TRBJ2-4,CASREGAGGNIQYF,TGTGCCAGCAGGGAAGGGGCCGGAGGAAACATTCAGTACTTC
TRBV20-1,once,.,TRBJ2-1,CSASGPSSYNEQFF,TGCAGTGCTAGTGGCCCGAGCTCCTACAATGAGCAGTTCTTC
TRBV27,.,.,TRBJ2-1,CASRVQGTYNEQFF,TGTGCCAGCAGGGTACAGGGCACCTACAATGAGCAGTTCTTC
TRBV6-5,.,TRBD1,TRBJ1-2,CASGQGAYGYTF,TGTGCCAGCGGACAGGGCGCCTATGGCTACACCTTC